The present entry profiles one T cell receptor beta chain with its context. No antigen is known for it. TCRdb independently ran MiXCR on the reads; one entry per CDR3 protein. This sample yields some 700,000 distinct CDR3 sequences, of which roughly a third are seen a single time; around 3% belongs to the top ten. This sample is drawn from a study of T cell repertoires in cytomegalovirus infection. Study-level information: CMV infection plus the matching HLA type was flagged by public TCR beta signatures. Regarding the study as a whole: Cumulative frequency (of public TCR beta family members) identified carriers of CMV plus the relevant HLA.

Per the germline V gene, CDR1 is DFQATT and CDR2 is SNEGSKA (reference sequence). Germline trimming cut 2 bases from V and 9 bases from J; bases unmatched to any gene: 10. CDR3 length equals 14 residues. The V call is TRBV20-1, the J call TRBJ2-5; 9 bases line up with TRBD1. This TCR came from a human donor in good health (CMV status not recorded). Some clones in this sample may be carry-over from other donors' samples. Sequenced input: PBMCs. The CDR3 loop is CSARPGQGGGAQYF. The CDR3 DNA follows: TGCAGTGCTAGACCGGGACAGGGTGGGGGGGCCCAGTACTTC.